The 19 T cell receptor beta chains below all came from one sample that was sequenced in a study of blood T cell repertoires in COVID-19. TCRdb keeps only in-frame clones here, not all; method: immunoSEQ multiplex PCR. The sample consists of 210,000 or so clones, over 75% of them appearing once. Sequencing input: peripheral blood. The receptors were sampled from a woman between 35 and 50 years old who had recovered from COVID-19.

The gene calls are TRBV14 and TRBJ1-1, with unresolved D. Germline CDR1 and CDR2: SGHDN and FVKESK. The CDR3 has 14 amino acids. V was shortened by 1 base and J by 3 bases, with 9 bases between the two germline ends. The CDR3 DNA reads TGTGCCAGCAGCCAAGTAAGAGGGTACACTGAAGCTTTCTTT. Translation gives CASSQVRGYTEAFF.

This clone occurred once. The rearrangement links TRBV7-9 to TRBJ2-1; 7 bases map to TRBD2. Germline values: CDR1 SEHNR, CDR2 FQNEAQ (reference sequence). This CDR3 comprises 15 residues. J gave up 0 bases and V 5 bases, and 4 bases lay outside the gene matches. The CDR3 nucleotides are TGTGCCAGCAGCCCTAGCGGAAACTCCTACAATGAGCAGTTCTTC. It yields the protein CASSPSGNSYNEQFF.

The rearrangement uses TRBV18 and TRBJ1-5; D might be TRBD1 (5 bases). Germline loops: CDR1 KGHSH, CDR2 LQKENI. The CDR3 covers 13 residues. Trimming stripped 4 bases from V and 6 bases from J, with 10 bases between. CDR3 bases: TGTGCCAGCTCACTGCAGGGATCTCAGCCCCAGCATTTT. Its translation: CASSLQGSQPQHF.

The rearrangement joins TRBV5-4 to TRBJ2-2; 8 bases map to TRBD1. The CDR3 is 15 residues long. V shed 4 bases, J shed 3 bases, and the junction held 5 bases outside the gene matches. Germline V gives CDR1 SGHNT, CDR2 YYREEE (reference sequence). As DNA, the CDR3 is TGTGCCAGCAGCCTGACAGGGGCGGACACCGGGGAGCTGTTTTTT. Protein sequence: CASSLTGADTGELFF.

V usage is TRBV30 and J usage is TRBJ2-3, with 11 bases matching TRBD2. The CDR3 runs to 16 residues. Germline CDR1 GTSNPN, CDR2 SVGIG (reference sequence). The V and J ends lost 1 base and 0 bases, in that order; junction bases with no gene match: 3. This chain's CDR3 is CAWSGRTSGSTDTQYF. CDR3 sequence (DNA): TGTGCCTGGAGTGGAAGGACTAGCGGGAGCACAGATACGCAGTATTTT.

CDR3 sequence reads: CASSPRLGAADTQYF. The CDR3 coding sequence is TGTGCCAGCTCACCCCGACTTGGGGCAGCAGATACGCAGTATTTT. V usage is TRBV18 and J usage is TRBJ2-3; TRBD1 is a possible D gene (5 bases). The CDR3 spans 15 residues. V lost 3 bases and J lost 4, with 14 bases in between. The germline gives CDR1 KGHSH, CDR2 LQKENI. Full variable domain (remainder filled in from reference TRBV18 and TRBJ2-3): NAGVMQNPRHLVRRRGQEARLRCSPMKGHSHVYWYRQLPEEGLKFMVYLQKENIIDESGMPKERFSAEFPKEGPSILRIQQVVRGDSAAYFCASSPRLGAADTQYFGPGTRLTVL.

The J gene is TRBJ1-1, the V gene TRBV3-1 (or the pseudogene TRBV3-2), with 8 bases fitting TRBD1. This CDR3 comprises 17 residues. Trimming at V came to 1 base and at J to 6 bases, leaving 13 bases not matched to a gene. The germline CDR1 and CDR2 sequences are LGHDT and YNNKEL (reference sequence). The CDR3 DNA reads TGTGCCAGCAGCCAAGCAGGGGGCGGATTAAGGGGAGCTGAAGCTTTCTTT. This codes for CASSQAGGGLRGAEAFF.

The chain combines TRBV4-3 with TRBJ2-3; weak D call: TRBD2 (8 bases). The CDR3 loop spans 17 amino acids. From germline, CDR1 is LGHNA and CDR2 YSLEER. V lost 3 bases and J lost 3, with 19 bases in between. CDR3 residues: CASSQEGASGRTDTQYF. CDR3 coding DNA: TGCGCCAGCAGCCAGGAGGGGGCCAGCGGGAGAACAGATACGCAGTATTTT.

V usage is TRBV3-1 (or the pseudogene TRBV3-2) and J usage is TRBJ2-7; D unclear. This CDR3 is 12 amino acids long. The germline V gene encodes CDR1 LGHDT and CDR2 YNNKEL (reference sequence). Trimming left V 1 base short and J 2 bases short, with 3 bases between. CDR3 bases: TGTGCCAGCAGCCAAGCTACCTACGAGCAGTACTTC. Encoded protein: CASSQATYEQYF.

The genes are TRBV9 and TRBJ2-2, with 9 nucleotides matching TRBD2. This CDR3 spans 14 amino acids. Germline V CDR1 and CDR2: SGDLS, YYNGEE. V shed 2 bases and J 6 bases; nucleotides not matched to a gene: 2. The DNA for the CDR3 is TGTGCCAGCAGCGTGGTAGCGGGAGCCGGGGAGCTGTTTTTT. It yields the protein CASSVVAGAGELFF. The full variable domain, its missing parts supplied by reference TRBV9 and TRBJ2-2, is DSGVTQTPKHLITATGQRVTLRCSPRSGDLSVYWYQQSLDQGLQFLIQYYNGEERAKGNILERFSAQQFPDLHSELNLSSLELGDSALYFCASSVVAGAGELFFGEGSRLTVL.

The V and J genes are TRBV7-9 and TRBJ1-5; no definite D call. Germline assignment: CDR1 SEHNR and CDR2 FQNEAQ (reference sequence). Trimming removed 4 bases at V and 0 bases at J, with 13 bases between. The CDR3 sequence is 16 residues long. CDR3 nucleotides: TGTGCCAGCAGCTCAACCGGACGGGATAGCAATCAGCCCCAGCATTTT. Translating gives CASSSTGRDSNQPQHF.

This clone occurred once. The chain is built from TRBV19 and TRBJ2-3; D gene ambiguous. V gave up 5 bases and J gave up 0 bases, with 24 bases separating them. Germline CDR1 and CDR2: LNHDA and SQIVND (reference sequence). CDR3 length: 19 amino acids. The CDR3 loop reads CASSPSPVGRGASTDTQYF. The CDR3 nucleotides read TGTGCCAGTAGTCCTTCCCCTGTGGGTCGCGGAGCTAGCACAGATACGCAGTATTTT.

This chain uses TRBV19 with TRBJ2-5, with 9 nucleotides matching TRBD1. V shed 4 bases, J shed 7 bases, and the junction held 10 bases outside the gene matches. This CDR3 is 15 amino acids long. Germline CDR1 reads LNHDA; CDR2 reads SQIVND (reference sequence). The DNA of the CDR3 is TGTGCCAGTAGTACCCCCGGGACAGGGCTCACGACCCAGTACTTC. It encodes CASSTPGTGLTTQYF.

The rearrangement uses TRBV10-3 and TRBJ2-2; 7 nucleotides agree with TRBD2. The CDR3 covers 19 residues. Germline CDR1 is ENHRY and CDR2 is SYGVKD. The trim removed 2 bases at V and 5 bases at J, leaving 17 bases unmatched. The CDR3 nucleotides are TGTGCCATCAGTGAGCAACTCGGGATGAGCGGGAAGAGAACCGGGGAGCTGTTTTTT. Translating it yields CAISEQLGMSGKRTGELFF.

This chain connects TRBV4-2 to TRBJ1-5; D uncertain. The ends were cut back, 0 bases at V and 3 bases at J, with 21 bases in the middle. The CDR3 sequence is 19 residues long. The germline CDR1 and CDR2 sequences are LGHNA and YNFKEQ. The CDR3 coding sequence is TGTGCCAGCAGCCAAGATTTTGGGTTAGTTACGGACTCCAATCAGCCCCAGCATTTT. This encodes CASSQDFGLVTDSNQPQHF.

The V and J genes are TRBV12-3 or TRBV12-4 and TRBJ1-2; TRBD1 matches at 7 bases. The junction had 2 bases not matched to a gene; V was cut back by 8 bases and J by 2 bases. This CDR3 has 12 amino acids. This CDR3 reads CASAQGNYGYTF. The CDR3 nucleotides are TGTGCCAGCGCACAGGGGAACTATGGCTACACCTTC.

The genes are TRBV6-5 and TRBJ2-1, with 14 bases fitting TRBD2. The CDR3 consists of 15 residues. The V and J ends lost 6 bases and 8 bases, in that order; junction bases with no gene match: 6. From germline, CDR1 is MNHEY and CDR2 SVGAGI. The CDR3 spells CASSFEGLAGDEQFF. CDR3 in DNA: TGTGCCAGCAGCTTCGAGGGACTAGCGGGAGATGAGCAGTTCTTC.

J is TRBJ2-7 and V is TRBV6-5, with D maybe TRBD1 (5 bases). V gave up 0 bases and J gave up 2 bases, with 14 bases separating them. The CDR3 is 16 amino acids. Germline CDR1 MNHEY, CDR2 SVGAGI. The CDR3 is CASSYSTGQGTYEQYF. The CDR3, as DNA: TGTGCCAGCAGTTACTCGACTGGGCAGGGCACCTACGAGCAGTACTTC.

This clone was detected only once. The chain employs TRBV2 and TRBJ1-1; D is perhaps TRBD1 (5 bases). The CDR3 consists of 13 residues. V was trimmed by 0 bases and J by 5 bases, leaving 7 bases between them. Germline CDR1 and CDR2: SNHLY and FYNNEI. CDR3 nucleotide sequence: TGTGCCAGCAGTGAAGCGCCAGGGACTGAAGCTTTCTTT. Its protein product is CASSEAPGTEAFF. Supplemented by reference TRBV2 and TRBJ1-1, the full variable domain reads EPEVTQTPSHQVTQMGQEVILRCVPISNHLYFYWYRQILGQKVEFLVSFYNNEISEKSEIFDDQFSVERPDGSNFTLKIRSTKLEDSAMYFCASSEAPGTEAFFGQGTRLTVV.